This is a list of T cell receptor beta chains from one sample in a study of PD-1 blockade in classical Hodgkin lymphoma. Produced via immunoSEQ multiplex PCR; TCRdb's table is partial and in-frame only. This table holds about 15,000 clones, roughly 88% found once. Sequencing used peripheral blood mononuclear cells (PBMCs), obtained before the second cycle of nivolumab. All receptors derive from a human donor with classical Hodgkin lymphoma. Each CDR3 is given with its conserved first and last residue. Each record gives: D gene, V gene, J gene, clone size, CDR3 protein, CDR3 DNA. The D gene is left open where the match is weak. The size field is filled for only some rows; it gives once, few, many or a size class.

D gene: -
V gene: TRBV7-3
J gene: TRBJ2-1
clone size: -
CDR3 protein: CASSLGGERWNEQFF
CDR3 DNA: TGTGCCAGCAGCTTGGGCGGCGAGAGATGGAATGAGCAGTTCTTC

D gene: TRBD1
V gene: TRBV2
J gene: TRBJ1-1
clone size: -
CDR3 protein: CASSAGTGEWWTEAFF
CDR3 DNA: TGTGCCAGCAGTGCCGGGACAGGGGAATGGTGGACTGAAGCTTTCTTT

D gene: -
V gene: TRBV20-1
J gene: TRBJ2-3
clone size: -
CDR3 protein: CSARNTDTQYF
CDR3 DNA: TGCAGTGCTCGGAACACAGATACGCAGTATTTT

D gene: -
V gene: TRBV30
J gene: TRBJ1-5
clone size: -
CDR3 protein: CAWSIQGIQPQHF
CDR3 DNA: TGTGCCTGGAGTATACAGGGAATTCAGCCCCAGCATTTT

D gene: -
V gene: TRBV6-6
J gene: TRBJ1-2
clone size: -
CDR3 protein: CASSFPGTSGYTF
CDR3 DNA: TGTGCCAGCAGTTTCCCTGGGACATCTGGCTACACCTTC

D gene: -
V gene: TRBV7-9
J gene: TRBJ1-4
clone size: -
CDR3 protein: CASSLGGGDGNEKLFF
CDR3 DNA: TGTGCCAGCAGTCTCGGTGGGGGGGATGGAAATGAAAAACTGTTTTTT

D gene: -
V gene: TRBV28
J gene: TRBJ2-5
clone size: -
CDR3 protein: CASTGGGVTQETQYF
CDR3 DNA: TGTGCCAGCACGGGTGGGGGAGTGACCCAAGAGACCCAGTACTTC

D gene: TRBD2
V gene: TRBV11-2
J gene: TRBJ2-7
clone size: hyperexpanded
CDR3 protein: CASRSGTSGYEQYF
CDR3 DNA: TGTGCCAGCAGGTCCGGGACTAGCGGTTACGAGCAGTACTTC

D gene: -
V gene: TRBV11-1
J gene: TRBJ2-2
clone size: -
CDR3 protein: CASSLGGAGELFF
CDR3 DNA: TGTGCCAGCAGCTTAGGAGGGGCCGGGGAGCTGTTTTTT

D gene: -
V gene: TRBV29-1
J gene: TRBJ2-7
clone size: -
CDR3 protein: CSVEMGSWGGEQYF
CDR3 DNA: TGCAGCGTTGAAATGGGGAGTTGGGGCGGGGAGCAGTACTTC

D gene: -
V gene: TRBV29-1
J gene: TRBJ2-5
clone size: -
CDR3 protein: CAGGPGFSETQYF
CDR3 DNA: TGCGCCGGGGGGCCCGGGTTCTCTGAGACCCAGTACTTC

D gene: -
V gene: TRBV7-7
J gene: TRBJ1-2
clone size: -
CDR3 protein: CAAHKTGGYTF
CDR3 DNA: TGTGCAGCTCACAAAACTGGTGGCTACACCTTC

D gene: -
V gene: TRBV18
J gene: TRBJ2-5
clone size: -
CDR3 protein: CASSPLSGGETQYF
CDR3 DNA: TGTGCCAGCTCACCACTCTCCGGCGGGGAGACCCAGTACTTC

D gene: -
V gene: TRBV21-1
J gene: TRBJ1-2
clone size: -
CDR3 protein: CASSKGTPYYGYTF
CDR3 DNA: TGTGCCAGCAGCAAAGGAACACCCTACTATGGCTACACCTTC

D gene: -
V gene: TRBV7-3
J gene: TRBJ1-1
clone size: once
CDR3 protein: CASSRDNSNTEAFF
CDR3 DNA: TGTGCCAGCAGCCGGGACAACTCAAACACTGAAGCTTTCTTT

D gene: -
V gene: TRBV11-2
J gene: TRBJ2-3
clone size: few
CDR3 protein: CASSDLVGAKDTQYF
CDR3 DNA: TGTGCCAGCAGCGACCTAGTAGGGGCTAAAGATACGCAGTATTTT

D gene: -
V gene: TRBV7-6
J gene: TRBJ1-3
clone size: -
CDR3 protein: CASSLGEGFTGNTIYF
CDR3 DNA: TGTGCCAGCAGCTTAGGGGAGGGCTTCACAGGAAACACCATATATTTT

D gene: -
V gene: TRBV18
J gene: TRBJ1-1
clone size: -
CDR3 protein: CASSPNRQRNTEAFF
CDR3 DNA: TGTGCCAGCTCACCTAACCGACAGAGGAACACTGAAGCTTTCTTT

D gene: -
V gene: TRBV27
J gene: TRBJ2-1
clone size: -
CDR3 protein: CASSLAGSTNEQFF
CDR3 DNA: TGTGCCAGCAGTTTAGCCGGGAGCACGAATGAGCAGTTCTTC

D gene: -
V gene: TRBV9
J gene: TRBJ1-3
clone size: -
CDR3 protein: CASSAPGHLSGNTIYF
CDR3 DNA: TGTGCCAGCAGCGCCCCCGGACACCTCTCTGGAAACACCATATATTTT

D gene: -
V gene: TRBV30
J gene: TRBJ1-5
clone size: -
CDR3 protein: CAWAGVGQPQHF
CDR3 DNA: TGTGCCTGGGCCGGGGTGGGTCAGCCCCAGCATTTT

D gene: TRBD1
V gene: TRBV28
J gene: TRBJ1-2
clone size: few
CDR3 protein: CASRLEGQGGYYGYTF
CDR3 DNA: TGTGCCAGCAGACTAGAAGGACAGGGCGGATACTATGGCTACACCTTC

D gene: TRBD1
V gene: TRBV6-1
J gene: TRBJ2-3
clone size: -
CDR3 protein: CASSGQGAGVGSTDTQYF
CDR3 DNA: TGTGCCAGCAGTGGACAGGGGGCGGGAGTAGGGAGTACAGATACGCAGTATTTT

D gene: TRBD1
V gene: TRBV27
J gene: TRBJ2-7
clone size: -
CDR3 protein: CASSSFRGHDEQYF
CDR3 DNA: TGTGCCAGCAGTTCCTTCAGGGGGCACGACGAGCAGTACTTC

D gene: -
V gene: TRBV7-5
J gene: TRBJ2-1
clone size: -
CDR3 protein: CARSLIFFGTAPHNNEQFF
CDR3 DNA: TGTGCCAGAAGCTTAATCTTCTTCGGGACAGCCCCCCACAACAATGAGCAGTTCTTC

D gene: -
V gene: TRBV23-1
J gene: TRBJ1-5
clone size: -
CDR3 protein: CASIGQNNQPQHF
CDR3 DNA: TGCGCCAGCATAGGACAGAACAATCAGCCCCAGCATTTT

D gene: -
V gene: TRBV19
J gene: TRBJ1-5
clone size: -
CDR3 protein: CASSILGHQPQHF
CDR3 DNA: TGTGCCAGTAGTATCTTGGGGCATCAGCCCCAGCATTTT

D gene: TRBD1
V gene: TRBV28
J gene: TRBJ1-6
clone size: -
CDR3 protein: CASRSTTGTDHNSPLHF
CDR3 DNA: TGTGCCAGCAGGTCCACGACCGGGACAGACCATAATTCACCCCTCCACTTT

D gene: -
V gene: TRBV6-6
J gene: TRBJ1-1
clone size: once
CDR3 protein: CASTLLTGNTEAFF
CDR3 DNA: TGTGCCAGCACTCTACTTACAGGGAACACTGAAGCTTTCTTT

D gene: TRBD1
V gene: TRBV27
J gene: TRBJ1-2
clone size: -
CDR3 protein: CASRIAGTGYGYTF
CDR3 DNA: TGTGCCAGCAGAATCGCCGGGACAGGGTATGGCTACACCTTC

D gene: TRBD1
V gene: TRBV7-9
J gene: TRBJ1-5
clone size: -
CDR3 protein: CASSNNDGGQGRLSQPQHF
CDR3 DNA: TGTGCCAGCAGCAACAATGACGGCGGACAGGGAAGATTAAGTCAGCCCCAGCATTTT

D gene: -
V gene: TRBV5-1
J gene: TRBJ2-6
clone size: -
CDR3 protein: CASRDGAGGANVLTF
CDR3 DNA: TGCGCCAGCCGGGACGGCGCGGGTGGGGCCAACGTCCTGACTTTC

D gene: TRBD2
V gene: TRBV5-6
J gene: TRBJ2-7
clone size: once
CDR3 protein: CASKGTRYEQYF
CDR3 DNA: TGTGCCAGCAAGGGGACTAGGTACGAGCAGTACTTC

D gene: TRBD1
V gene: TRBV19
J gene: TRBJ2-1
clone size: -
CDR3 protein: CASVRQGASYNEQFF
CDR3 DNA: TGTGCCAGCGTCAGACAGGGGGCCTCCTACAATGAGCAGTTCTTC

D gene: TRBD1
V gene: TRBV6-6
J gene: TRBJ1-4
clone size: -
CDR3 protein: CASSYEGQGIEKLFF
CDR3 DNA: TGTGCCAGCAGTTACGAAGGACAGGGAATCGAAAAACTGTTTTTT

D gene: -
V gene: TRBV7-7
J gene: TRBJ2-5
clone size: -
CDR3 protein: CASSSLGLPGETQYF
CDR3 DNA: TGTGCTAGCAGCTCCCTGGGTCTTCCGGGGGAGACCCAGTACTTC

D gene: TRBD2
V gene: TRBV27
J gene: TRBJ2-3
clone size: -
CDR3 protein: CASSSLLAGITDTQYF
CDR3 DNA: TGTGCCAGCAGTTCCTTACTAGCGGGCATTACAGATACGCAGTATTTT

D gene: -
V gene: TRBV19
J gene: TRBJ1-3
clone size: -
CDR3 protein: CASSISFGVGNTIYF
CDR3 DNA: TGTGCCAGTAGTATAAGTTTCGGGGTCGGAAACACCATATATTTT

D gene: -
V gene: TRBV7-3
J gene: TRBJ2-5
clone size: once
CDR3 protein: CASSLNGAQETQYF
CDR3 DNA: TGTGCCAGCAGCTTAAACGGGGCCCAAGAGACCCAGTACTTC

D gene: -
V gene: TRBV12-2
J gene: TRBJ2-2
clone size: -
CDR3 protein: CASRPPSETGRDTGELFF
CDR3 DNA: TGTGCAAGTCGCCCCCCGTCGGAGACAGGGCGGGACACCGGGGAGCTGTTTTTT

D gene: -
V gene: TRBV7-2
J gene: TRBJ1-6
clone size: -
CDR3 protein: CASSVGRHSPLHF
CDR3 DNA: TGTGCCAGCAGCGTCGGACGGCATTCACCCCTCCACTTT

D gene: -
V gene: TRBV4-1
J gene: TRBJ1-2
clone size: few
CDR3 protein: CASSQTNRDGYTF
CDR3 DNA: TGCGCCAGCAGCCAGACAAACAGGGATGGCTACACCTTC

D gene: -
V gene: TRBV5-6
J gene: TRBJ1-3
clone size: few
CDR3 protein: CASSFLGGDSGNTIYF
CDR3 DNA: TGTGCCAGCAGCTTTCTTGGGGGGGACTCTGGAAACACCATATATTTT

D gene: -
V gene: TRBV7-8
J gene: TRBJ1-3
clone size: once
CDR3 protein: CASSSHGGAGNTIYF
CDR3 DNA: TGTGCCAGCAGTTCCCACGGGGGGGCTGGAAACACCATATATTTT

D gene: -
V gene: TRBV30
J gene: TRBJ1-1
clone size: -
CDR3 protein: CAWSDGGNTEAFF
CDR3 DNA: TGTGCCTGGAGTGACGGCGGGAACACTGAAGCTTTCTTT

D gene: -
V gene: TRBV18
J gene: TRBJ1-2
clone size: once
CDR3 protein: CASSPGTHREQNYGYTF
CDR3 DNA: TGTGCCAGCTCGCCCGGGACACACCGAGAACAAAACTATGGCTACACCTTC

D gene: -
V gene: TRBV2
J gene: TRBJ1-2
clone size: -
CDR3 protein: CASTREYGYTF
CDR3 DNA: TGTGCCAGCACAAGGGAGTATGGCTACACCTTC

D gene: -
V gene: TRBV30
J gene: TRBJ2-2
clone size: -
CDR3 protein: CAWSVGRDHGELFF
CDR3 DNA: TGTGCCTGGAGTGTAGGCAGGGACCACGGGGAGCTGTTTTTT

D gene: -
V gene: TRBV10-3
J gene: TRBJ2-7
clone size: few
CDR3 protein: CAIGDSLYEQYF
CDR3 DNA: TGTGCCATCGGGGACTCCCTCTACGAGCAGTACTTC

D gene: -
V gene: TRBV11-3
J gene: TRBJ2-1
clone size: -
CDR3 protein: CASSLGLYNEQFF
CDR3 DNA: TGTGCCAGCAGCTTAGGACTCTACAATGAGCAGTTCTTC

D gene: TRBD1
V gene: TRBV28
J gene: TRBJ1-5
clone size: -
CDR3 protein: CASSPRTGVVQPQHF
CDR3 DNA: TGTGCCAGCAGCCCACGGACAGGGGTGGTTCAGCCCCAGCATTTT

D gene: TRBD2
V gene: TRBV5-1
J gene: TRBJ2-1
clone size: -
CDR3 protein: CASSVAGAAYNEQFF
CDR3 DNA: TGCGCCAGCAGCGTAGCGGGAGCGGCTTACAATGAGCAGTTCTTC

D gene: TRBD1
V gene: TRBV6-5
J gene: TRBJ1-2
clone size: -
CDR3 protein: CASSYLRQGYGYTF
CDR3 DNA: TGTGCCAGCAGTTACCTAAGACAGGGCTATGGCTACACCTTC

D gene: -
V gene: TRBV4-1
J gene: TRBJ2-7
clone size: once
CDR3 protein: CASSHSVWRGQRGEQYF
CDR3 DNA: TGCGCCAGCAGCCATTCTGTGTGGAGAGGTCAACGGGGCGAGCAGTACTTC

D gene: TRBD2
V gene: TRBV11-3
J gene: TRBJ2-3
clone size: -
CDR3 protein: CASSLRSGGAADTQYF
CDR3 DNA: TGTGCCAGCAGTCTCCGTAGCGGGGGGGCTGCAGATACGCAGTATTTT